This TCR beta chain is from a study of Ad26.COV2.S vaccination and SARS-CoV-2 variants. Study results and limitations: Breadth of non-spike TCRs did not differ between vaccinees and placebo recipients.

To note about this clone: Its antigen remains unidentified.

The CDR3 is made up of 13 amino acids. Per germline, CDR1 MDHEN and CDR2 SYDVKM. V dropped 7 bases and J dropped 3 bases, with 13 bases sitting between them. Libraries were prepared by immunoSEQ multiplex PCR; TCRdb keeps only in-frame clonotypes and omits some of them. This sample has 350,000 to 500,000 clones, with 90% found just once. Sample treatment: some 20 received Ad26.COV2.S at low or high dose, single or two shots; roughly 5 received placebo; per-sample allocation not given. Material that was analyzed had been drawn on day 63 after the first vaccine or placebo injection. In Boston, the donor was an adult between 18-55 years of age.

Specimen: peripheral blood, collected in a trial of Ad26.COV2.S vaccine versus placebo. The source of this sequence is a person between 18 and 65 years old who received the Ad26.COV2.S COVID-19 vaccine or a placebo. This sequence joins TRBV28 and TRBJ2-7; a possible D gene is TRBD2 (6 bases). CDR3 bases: TGTGCCAGCACCGCCGGGACTGACTACGAGCAGTACTTC. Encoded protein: CASTAGTDYEQYF.